Below, 32 T cell receptor beta chains from the same sample are listed, as sequenced in a study of cytomegalovirus exposure and HLA in healthy donors. Primers: 60 Vbeta forward and 13 Jbeta reverse. Sequencing was performed with immunoSEQ multiplex PCR; in TCRdb, only in-frame clones are kept and a portion is missing. Found here are about 150,000 clones, roughly 80% of them singletons; the top ten hold 4.3%. The specimen sequenced was PBMCs. The source of these receptors is a woman aged 40 to 50 in good health and CMV-seropositive.

This clone has just a few counts. The rearrangement joins TRBV11-1 to TRBJ2-7; D is possibly TRBD2 (5 bases). The CDR3 runs to 14 residues. CDR1 is SGHAT, CDR2 FQDESV, per germline (reference sequence). The V end was cut by 0 bases, the J end by 5 bases, with 11 bases between. CDR3 sequence: CASSLAGEKNEQYF. The DNA for the CDR3 is TGTGCCAGCAGCTTAGCGGGAGAGAAAAACGAGCAGTACTTC.

The genes are TRBV21-1 and TRBJ2-7; the table's D call, TRBD1, was not checked against the DNA. TRBV21-1 is given as a pseudogene. There are 15 residues in the CDR3. CDR3: CASGDRGGSSYEQYF. CDR3 coding DNA: TGTGCCAGCGGGGACAGGGGAGGAAGCTCCTACGAGCAGTACTTC.

This clone has more than one count but fewer than ten. The rearrangement joins TRBV6-7 to TRBJ1-1; 8 bases fit TRBD1. TRBV6-7 is placed among ORFs of uncertain function. The CDR3 has 15 amino acids. The V and J ends lost 4 bases and 11 bases, in that order; junction bases with no gene match: 15. The CDR3 nucleotides read TGTGCCAGCAGTTCCCTCGACAGGGGTTGGGGTGAGGCTTTCTTT. This sequence encodes CASSSLDRGWGEAFF.

This clone was seen only once. The chain links TRBV5-1 to TRBJ1-5; D is uncertain. The CDR3 has 13 amino acids. Germline CDR1 is SGHRS and CDR2 is YFSETQ. Deletions cut 4 bases from V and 4 bases from J, with 9 bases between. The CDR3 sequence is CASSVDGNQPQHF. The CDR3 nucleotides are TGCGCCAGCAGCGTGGACGGGAATCAGCCCCAGCATTTT.

This clone was picked up a small number of times. The CDR3 sequence: CATSIPLRTGGDPTNEKLFF. The CDR3 DNA reads as TGTGCCACCAGCATCCCACTGCGGACAGGGGGCGATCCAACTAATGAAAAACTGTTTTTT. V is TRBV15 and J is TRBJ1-4, with TRBD1 matching over 11 bases. Trimming cost V 4 bases and J 0 bases; bases outside gene matches: 13. CDR1 and CDR2 from the germline V gene are LNHNV and YYDKDF (reference sequence). CDR3 length equals 20 residues.

This chain links TRBV23-1 with TRBJ2-5; perhaps TRBD1 as D (5 bases). TRBV23-1 carries the ORF label, with uncertain function. The CDR3 covers 14 residues. The V gene lost 7 bases and the J gene lost 3 bases, with 15 bases spanning the gap. CDR3 sequence: CASIPPGQKETQYF. CDR3 nucleotides: TGCGCCAGCATACCGCCAGGGCAAAAAGAGACCCAGTACTTC.

The gene calls are TRBV10-2 and TRBJ2-3; a weak D match, TRBD2 (6 bases). V was cut by 0 bases and J by 1 base, with 14 bases left in between. Germline CDR1 reads WSHSY; CDR2 reads SAAADI. CDR3 length: 17 amino acids. Here the CDR3 reads CASSESAVVAGTDTQYF. The CDR3 nucleotides read TGCGCCAGCAGTGAGTCGGCGGTTGTAGCGGGCACAGATACGCAGTATTTT.

The chain carries TRBV18 and TRBJ2-1; 7 nucleotides match TRBD2. This CDR3 comprises 15 residues. Germline trimming cut 3 bases from V and 6 bases from J; bases unmatched to any gene: 8. Looked up from germline, CDR1 is KGHSH and CDR2 is LQKENI. CDR3 sequence: CASSPLIGLVNEQFF. The CDR3 coding sequence is TGTGCCAGCTCACCCTTAATTGGACTAGTCAATGAGCAGTTCTTC.

V usage is TRBV28 and J usage is TRBJ1-6; D perhaps matches TRBD1 (6 bases). The V end lost 4 bases, the J end lost 4 bases, and 11 bases lay between the germline ends. The V gene's germline CDR1 is MDHEN and CDR2 SYDVKM. This CDR3 has 15 amino acids. The CDR3 DNA follows: TGTGCCAGCAGTTCCCCGACAGGTTATAATTCACCCCTCCACTTT. It encodes CASSSPTGYNSPLHF. The full variable domain, rest sourced from reference TRBV28 and TRBJ1-6, is DVKVTQSSRYLVKRTGEKVFLECVQDMDHENMFWYRQDPGLGLRLIYFSYDVKMKEKGDIPEGYSVSREKKERFSLILESASTNQTSMYLCASSSPTGYNSPLHFGNGTRLTVT.

The chain joins TRBV30 to TRBJ2-3; 13 bases match TRBD2. There are 16 residues in the CDR3. Germline CDR1 and CDR2: GTSNPN and SVGIG (reference sequence). V lost 4 bases, J lost 4 bases, and 8 bases stayed unmatched. This CDR3 is CAWNVLAGGPADTQYF. In nucleotides, the CDR3 is TGTGCCTGGAATGTACTAGCGGGGGGGCCGGCAGATACGCAGTATTTT.

A word on this clone: The limits of the CDR3 on the DNA are not certain, so only TCRdb's listed CDR3 is given. The chain combines TRBV21-1 with TRBJ2-2; TRBD2 is the table's D call and was not checked against the DNA. TRBV21-1 is an annotated pseudogene. The CDR3 comprises 16 residues, both ends counted. CDR3 in amino acids: CASSKVGGGNTGELFF.

The chain recombines TRBV28 with TRBJ2-3; D perhaps matches TRBD2 (6 bases). V was shortened by 2 bases and J by 0 bases, with 18 bases between the two germline ends. Germline lookup yields CDR1 MDHEN and CDR2 SYDVKM. This CDR3 spans 18 amino acids. Here the CDR3 reads CASSLGKLADMSTDTQYF. Written as DNA, the CDR3 is TGTGCCAGCAGTTTAGGGAAACTAGCCGATATGAGCACAGATACGCAGTATTTT.

In its sample, this clone was seen a few times. This rearrangement joins TRBV7-2 to TRBJ2-7; 7 positions match TRBD1. The V gene's germline CDR1 is SGHTA and CDR2 FQGNSA. The V segment lost 0 bases and the J segment 5 bases; nucleotides outside the gene matches: 7. This CDR3 is built from 15 residues. DNA for the CDR3: TGTGCCAGCAGCTTAGCGTCCGGGACAGAGGACGAGCAGTACTTC. This gives the protein CASSLASGTEDEQYF.

The chain has TRBV6-1 and TRBJ2-1; 9 nucleotides agree with TRBD2. The CDR3 has 16 residues. J was trimmed by 3 bases and V by 4 bases; bases with no gene match: 7. Germline V CDR1 and CDR2: MNHNS, SASEGT. The CDR3: CASSGLAGADYNEQFF. In nucleotides, the CDR3 is TGTGCCAGCAGTGGGTTAGCGGGGGCCGACTACAATGAGCAGTTCTTC.

The chain combines TRBV15 with TRBJ2-5; D unresolved. The CDR3 has 15 residues. The ends were cut back, 0 bases at V and 2 bases at J, with 10 bases in the middle. CDR1 LNHNV and CDR2 YYDKDF come from the germline V gene (reference sequence). The CDR3 DNA follows: TGTGCCACCAGCAGAGATTGGTCAGATCAAGAGACCCAGTACTTC. The encoded protein is CATSRDWSDQETQYF.

The V gene is TRBV30, the J gene TRBJ1-1; D gene unclear. CDR1 and CDR2 from the germline V gene are GTSNPN and SVGIG (reference sequence). Trimming cost V 0 bases and J 3 bases, with 5 bases left between them. CDR3 length equals 12 residues. The CDR3: CAWSVSDTEAFF. The CDR3 region has the DNA TGTGCCTGGAGTGTAAGCGACACTGAAGCTTTCTTT.

The chain recombines TRBV9 with TRBJ2-2; maybe TRBD2 (7 bases). Germline lookup yields CDR1 SGDLS and CDR2 YYNGEE. The CDR3 is 15 residues long. The V and J ends lost 5 bases and 6 bases respectively, with 17 bases between them. The CDR3 is CASRAGQRDPGELFF. The CDR3 nucleotides are TGTGCCAGCAGAGCGGGACAAAGGGACCCCGGGGAGCTGTTTTTT.

This chain connects TRBV5-6 to TRBJ1-2; D is perhaps TRBD1 (5 bases). Trimming removed 4 bases from V and 4 bases from J, with 11 bases in between. In germline, CDR1 is SGHDT, CDR2 YYEEEE. The CDR3 loop spans 13 amino acids. The CDR3 is CASSPGIGYGYTF. CDR3 in DNA: TGTGCCAGCAGCCCAGGGATCGGCTATGGCTACACCTTC.

The chain has TRBV10-3 and TRBJ2-1, with TRBD2 identical over 9 bases. Losses at the gene ends were 9 bases for V and 10 bases for J; bases not matched to a gene: 10. The CDR3 runs 13 residues. The germline V gene has CDR1 ENHRY and CDR2 SYGVKD. The CDR3 DNA sequence: TGTGCCATGAAGCGGGAGGAGCTGCTAGAGCAGTTCTTC. As protein: CAMKREELLEQFF.

In its sample, this clone was seen a few times. The chain recombines TRBV6-5 with TRBJ2-1, with TRBD1 as a possible D gene (5 bases). CDR1 and CDR2 from the germline V gene are MNHEY and SVGAGI. The ends were cut back, 6 bases at V and 10 bases at J, with 13 bases in the middle. CDR3 length equals 12 residues. This CDR3 reads CASSDSGHEQFF. CDR3 coding DNA: TGTGCCAGCAGCGACTCAGGGCACGAGCAGTTCTTC.

Concerning this clone: Other DNA sequences in this sample translate to the same CDR3. V usage is TRBV9 and J usage is TRBJ2-7, with D unclear. Trimming pared 4 bases from V and 4 bases from J, leaving 9 bases between. The CDR3 totals 12 residues. Looked up from germline, CDR1 is SGDLS and CDR2 is YYNGEE. CDR3 nucleotides: TGTGCCAGCAGCCCCCCCTCTTACGAGCAGTACTTC. Amino acid sequence: CASSPPSYEQYF.

The gene calls are TRBV9 and TRBJ2-3, with unresolved D. Trimming removed 2 bases at V and 2 bases at J, with 6 bases between. Germline CDR1 SGDLS, CDR2 YYNGEE. The CDR3 totals 13 residues. The CDR3 sequence: CASSVGPTDTQYF. In nucleotides, the CDR3 is TGTGCCAGCAGCGTGGGCCCCACAGATACGCAGTATTTT.

The chain recombines TRBV2 with TRBJ2-6; D remains unclear. This CDR3 region has 15 residues. Trimming shortened V by 4 bases and J by 0 bases, and 7 bases separated the two germline ends. Germline assignment: CDR1 SNHLY and CDR2 FYNNEI. The CDR3 DNA is TGTGCCAGCAGTGCTAGTATCTCTGGGGCCAACGTCCTGACTTTC. Translating it yields CASSASISGANVLTF. Drawing the rest from reference TRBV2 and TRBJ2-6, the complete variable domain is EPEVTQTPSHQVTQMGQEVILRCVPISNHLYFYWYRQILGQKVEFLVSFYNNEISEKSEIFDDQFSVERPDGSNFTLKIRSTKLEDSAMYFCASSASISGANVLTFGAGSRLTVL.

This rearrangement joins TRBV5-1 to TRBJ1-4; D may be TRBD1 (5 bases). Trimming shortened V by 3 bases and J by 2 bases, and 8 bases separated the two germline ends. This CDR3 region has 14 residues. CDR1 is SGHRS, CDR2 YFSETQ, per germline. CDR3 coding DNA: TGCGCCAGCAGCTCAGGGATTACTAATGAAAAACTGTTTTTT. Protein: CASSSGITNEKLFF.

The chain employs TRBV7-8 and TRBJ1-2, with D tentatively TRBD1 (5 bases). V was cut by 5 bases and J by 2 bases, with 15 bases left in between. The CDR3 length is 15 residues. From germline, CDR1 is SGHVS and CDR2 FQNEAQ. The CDR3 DNA sequence: TGTGCCAGCAGCCCCCGCGGGACGGTCAACTATGGCTACACCTTC. Translation gives CASSPRGTVNYGYTF.

V and J are TRBV6-5 and TRBJ2-5, with TRBD2 identical over 8 bases. The CDR3 is 14 amino acids. Trimming at V came to 10 bases and at J to 5 bases, leaving 12 bases not matched to a gene. CDR1 MNHEY and CDR2 SVGAGI come from the germline V gene. The CDR3 spells CATNSGLVVETQYF. The CDR3 bases are TGTGCCACCAACTCGGGACTAGTGGTGGAGACCCAGTACTTC.

The rearrangement uses TRBV11-2 and TRBJ2-7; possible D gene TRBD2, 6 bases. The CDR3 is 14 residues long. CDR1 SGHAT and CDR2 FQNNGV come from the germline V gene. V lost 3 bases and J lost 0, with 9 bases in between. CDR3 DNA sequence: TGTGCCAGCAGCTTGGGGGAGGCCTCCTACGAGCAGTACTTC. Translation gives CASSLGEASYEQYF.

The chain has TRBV7-3 and TRBJ2-1, with 7 bases fitting TRBD1. CDR1 and CDR2 (germline): SGHTA, FQGTGA. This CDR3 is built from 15 residues. Trimming cost V 5 bases and J 13 bases; bases outside gene matches: 17. In DNA form, the CDR3 reads TGTGCCAGCAGCCTTGACAGGGCGCCCCTTAACGGCCAGTTCTTC. Translation: CASSLDRAPLNGQFF.

A word on this clone: Other DNA sequences in this specimen translate into the identical CDR3. The chain couples TRBV4-1 to TRBJ2-7; TRBD1 matches at 10 bases. CDR3 size: 14 residues. Germline V gives CDR1 MGHRA, CDR2 YSYEKL. V was clipped by 4 bases and J by 2 bases; unmatched bases: 2. The DNA for the CDR3 is TGCGCCAGCAGCCCAGGGACAGGGGCCTACGAGCAGTACTTC. Its translation: CASSPGTGAYEQYF.

The J gene is TRBJ2-2, the V gene TRBV9; 7 nucleotides match TRBD2. With 3 bases clipped from V and 4 bases from J, the junction kept 9 bases outside the gene matches. CDR1 is SGDLS, CDR2 YYNGEE, per germline. This CDR3 contains 16 residues. Here the CDR3 reads CASSAQGLPSTGELFF. The DNA of the CDR3 is TGTGCCAGCAGCGCCCAGGGACTACCTTCCACCGGGGAGCTGTTTTTT. Full variable domain (remainder filled in from reference TRBV9 and TRBJ2-2): DSGVTQTPKHLITATGQRVTLRCSPRSGDLSVYWYQQSLDQGLQFLIQYYNGEERAKGNILERFSAQQFPDLHSELNLSSLELGDSALYFCASSAQGLPSTGELFFGEGSRLTVL.

DNA for the CDR3: TGTGCCATCCATCGTGGGGAGCGGGACACTGAAGCTTTCTTT. Amino acid sequence: CAIHRGERDTEAFF. The chain carries TRBV2 and TRBJ1-1; no firm D call. The germline V and J ends were trimmed by 10 bases and 3 bases, with 18 bases remaining between them. The germline gives CDR1 SNHLY, CDR2 FYNNEI. This CDR3 comprises 14 residues.

The J gene is TRBJ2-7, the V gene TRBV18; 7 bases fit TRBD2. Trimming took 3 bases from V and 0 from J; bases not matched to a gene: 8. The length of the CDR3 is 16 residues. Per germline, CDR1 KGHSH and CDR2 LQKENI. CDR3 amino acids: CASSPGIGLGSYEQYF. The DNA of the CDR3 is TGTGCCAGCTCACCTGGGATTGGACTAGGCTCCTACGAGCAGTACTTC.